These T cell receptor beta chains were read from a single sample in a study of shared T cell receptors in the human thymus. Here immunoSEQ multiplex PCR was the method, and the copy in TCRdb shows in-frame clones only, minus some. Seen here are 600,000 to 900,000 clones, approximately 85% observed once, and the top ten hold around 0.01%. These same data were also listed under a study on human thymus T cells.

Sequences were obtained from thymocytes. The receptors were gathered from a girl in the first two years of life with a congenital heart defect. Each CDR3 is given with its conserved first and last residue. The D gene is left open where the match is weak. Expanded clones get a size class; other rows say once, few or many, or leave the size out.

J: TRBJ2-1; size: NA; V: TRBV5-4; D: TRBD2; DNA: TGTGCCAGCAGCCTACTAGCGGGGGCCATACCCAATGAGCAGTTCTTC; CDR3: CASSLLAGAIPNEQFF
J: TRBJ2-1; size: NA; V: TRBV9; D: TRBD2; DNA: TGTGCCAGCAGCGGCCAGCCCCAACCGACTAGCGGGAACAATGAGCAGTTCTTC; CDR3: CASSGQPQPTSGNNEQFF
J: TRBJ2-5; size: once; V: TRBV7-2; D: NA; DNA: TGTGCCGTACAGGGAGGGGGAGAGGCTGTGGGGACCCAGTACTTC; CDR3: CAVQGGGEAVGTQYF
J: TRBJ1-2; size: NA; V: TRBV7-9; D: NA; DNA: TGTGCCAGCAGCTTGGGACTCGGGGGCTACACCTTC; CDR3: CASSLGLGGYTF
J: TRBJ1-1; size: NA; V: TRBV2; D: TRBD1; DNA: TGTGCCAGCAGATCGGACAGGGTGAGGACTGAAGCTTTCTTT; CDR3: CASRSDRVRTEAFF
J: TRBJ2-7; size: NA; V: TRBV5-1; D: NA; DNA: TGCGCCAGCAGCCTCAGCGGCGAGCAGTACTTC; CDR3: CASSLSGEQYF
J: TRBJ2-1; size: NA; V: TRBV14; D: NA; DNA: TGTGCCAGCAGCCCGATTGGGCAGGACAATGAGCAGTTCTTC; CDR3: CASSPIGQDNEQFF
J: TRBJ1-1; size: NA; V: TRBV14; D: NA; DNA: TGTGCCAGCAGCCAAGGACCTGGGGGAGGGGGGAACACTGAAGCTTTCTTT; CDR3: CASSQGPGGGGNTEAFF
J: TRBJ1-1; size: NA; V: TRBV29-1; D: NA; DNA: TGCAGCGTCGGGACTGTTAAAGCTTTCTTT; CDR3: CSVGTVKAFF
J: TRBJ1-3; size: NA; V: TRBV5-1; D: NA; DNA: TGCGCCAGCAGCCCAGAGGACAGAGCCTATACTGGAAACACCATATATTTT; CDR3: CASSPEDRAYTGNTIYF
J: TRBJ2-1; size: once; V: TRBV7-2; D: NA; DNA: TGTGCCAGCAGCTTAGTGGGCCTCCCGAGCTCCTACAATGAGCAGTTCTTC; CDR3: CASSLVGLPSSYNEQFF
J: TRBJ1-6; size: NA; V: TRBV7-8; D: NA; DNA: TGTGCCAGCACCTGGGGGACTCCAATTAATTCACCCCTCCACTTT; CDR3: CASTWGTPINSPLHF
J: TRBJ2-1; size: NA; V: TRBV10-2; D: NA; DNA: TGCGCCAGCATGATCCATAGATCGAGAGTTGCCTACAATGAGCAGTTCTTC; CDR3: CASMIHRSRVAYNEQFF
J: TRBJ2-7; size: NA; V: TRBV18; D: NA; DNA: TGTGCCAGCTCCCCCACGCTAGAGTACGAGCAGTACTTC; CDR3: CASSPTLEYEQYF
J: TRBJ1-5; size: NA; V: TRBV23-1; D: TRBD1; DNA: TGCGCCAGCAGTCAACAGGACAGGGGGCCGCAGCCCCAGCATTTT; CDR3: CASSQQDRGPQPQHF
J: TRBJ1-2; size: few; V: TRBV5-1; D: NA; DNA: TGCGCCAGCAGCTTTACCCGCGGGTTTAACTATGGCTACACCTTC; CDR3: CASSFTRGFNYGYTF
J: TRBJ2-3; size: NA; V: TRBV6-5; D: TRBD1; DNA: TGTGCCAGCAGTTCCCCCACAGGGGGTTTCACAGATACGCAGTATTTT; CDR3: CASSSPTGGFTDTQYF
J: TRBJ1-1; size: NA; V: TRBV11-2; D: NA; DNA: TGTGCCAGCACTCGAGAGGAGGCTTTCTTT; CDR3: CASTREEAFF
J: TRBJ2-7; size: once; V: TRBV27; D: NA; DNA: TGTGCCAGCAGTATGGCGGGGTACCCGCTAGGCGAGCAGTACTTC; CDR3: CASSMAGYPLGEQYF
J: TRBJ1-1; size: NA; V: TRBV7-2; D: TRBD1; DNA: TGTGCCAGCAGCTCGCCCCGGACAGGGATTAACACTGAAGCTTTCTTT; CDR3: CASSSPRTGINTEAFF
J: TRBJ2-7; size: few; V: TRBV29-1; D: TRBD2; DNA: TGCAGCGTCGCGGGGGGGTCTTACTACGAGCAGTACTTC; CDR3: CSVAGGSYYEQYF
J: TRBJ1-1; size: NA; V: TRBV11-2; D: NA; DNA: TGTGCCAGCAGCTTAGTATTAGGGGCAGCTTTCTTT; CDR3: CASSLVLGAAFF
J: TRBJ2-7; size: NA; V: TRBV6-5; D: TRBD1; DNA: TGTGCCAGCATGCCGGGACAGGGCCGATACGAGCAGTACTTC; CDR3: CASMPGQGRYEQYF
J: TRBJ1-2; size: NA; V: TRBV28; D: TRBD1; DNA: TGTGCCAGCAACCTAGATTCTATGACAGGGCCTGACAGGGATGGCTACACCTTC; CDR3: CASNLDSMTGPDRDGYTF
J: TRBJ2-3; size: few; V: TRBV27; D: TRBD1; DNA: TGTGCCAGCAGTTTCAGGACAGGGGGCCGGACAGATACGCAGTATTTT; CDR3: CASSFRTGGRTDTQYF
J: TRBJ1-6; size: NA; V: TRBV6-5; D: NA; DNA: TGTGCCAGCTCCCAGCGGGCTTCACCCCTCCACTTT; CDR3: CASSQRASPLHF
J: TRBJ2-2; size: few; V: TRBV6-6; D: TRBD2; DNA: TGTGCCAGCAGGCGCGTAGCGGGGGAGGAGACCGGGGAGCTGTTTTTT; CDR3: CASRRVAGEETGELFF
J: TRBJ2-3; size: NA; V: TRBV6-6; D: NA; DNA: TGTGCCAGCAGTTATTATCTAACTTACACAGATACGCAGTATTTT; CDR3: CASSYYLTYTDTQYF
J: TRBJ2-1; size: NA; V: TRBV4-1; D: TRBD1; DNA: TGCGCCAGCAGCCAATTGCCGGGACAGGGCGTAAATGAGCAGTTCTTC; CDR3: CASSQLPGQGVNEQFF
J: TRBJ2-2; size: NA; V: TRBV6-4; D: NA; DNA: TGTGCCAGCAGTGGGAAGGGAGCAGGCGGGGAGCTGTTTTTT; CDR3: CASSGKGAGGELFF
J: TRBJ2-7; size: NA; V: TRBV28; D: TRBD1; DNA: TGTGCCAGCAGTTTGGATCCTCCCCGACAGGGGGCGACACGCTCCTACGAGCAGTACTTC; CDR3: CASSLDPPRQGATRSYEQYF
J: TRBJ1-2; size: NA; V: TRBV11-2; D: NA; DNA: TGTGCCAGCAGCTTAGAGAATAGCCTCGACTATGGCTACACCTTC; CDR3: CASSLENSLDYGYTF
J: TRBJ1-2; size: NA; V: TRBV11-2; D: TRBD1; DNA: TGTGCCAGCAGCTTGAGGGGGACAGGGTCCTATGGCTACACCTTC; CDR3: CASSLRGTGSYGYTF
J: TRBJ1-5; size: few; V: TRBV19; D: TRBD1; DNA: TGTGCCAGTAGTACTGACAGGGGTGGAAATCAGCCCCAGCATTTT; CDR3: CASSTDRGGNQPQHF
J: TRBJ2-3; size: once; V: TRBV5-1; D: NA; DNA: TGCGCCAGCAGCTTAGGGGGGGCCCGAACAGATACGCAGTATTTT; CDR3: CASSLGGARTDTQYF
J: TRBJ1-1; size: NA; V: TRBV5-1; D: NA; DNA: TGCGCCAGCAGCTTGTCTCACACTGAAGCTTTCTTT; CDR3: CASSLSHTEAFF
J: TRBJ2-7; size: once; V: TRBV5-1; D: NA; DNA: TGCGCCAGCAGCTTGCAGCGCCACGAGCAGTACTTC; CDR3: CASSLQRHEQYF
J: TRBJ2-2; size: once; V: TRBV6-6; D: NA; DNA: TGTGCCAGCAGTTACCCCACAGGGATCACCGGGGAGCTGTTTTTT; CDR3: CASSYPTGITGELFF
J: TRBJ2-1; size: NA; V: TRBV2; D: TRBD1; DNA: TGTGCCAGCAGACCCGGGACAGGGGGCGGGAGCGGGCAGTTCTTC; CDR3: CASRPGTGGGSGQFF
J: TRBJ2-2; size: NA; V: TRBV5-1; D: TRBD2; DNA: TGCGCCAGCAGCTTGAGACGGGGGGGCGCCGGGGAGCTGTTTTTT; CDR3: CASSLRRGGAGELFF
J: TRBJ1-3; size: NA; V: TRBV6-1; D: NA; DNA: TGTGCCAGCAGTGAAAATGTTATTGGGCAGGCAAGACCTGGAAACACCATATATTTT; CDR3: CASSENVIGQARPGNTIYF
J: TRBJ2-2; size: NA; V: TRBV5-4; D: NA; DNA: TGTGCCAGCAGCCCCCCCCAGGGATCGAGCACCGGGGAGCTGTTTTTT; CDR3: CASSPPQGSSTGELFF
J: TRBJ1-2; size: NA; V: TRBV19; D: TRBD1; DNA: TGTGCCAGTAGTCACCGGGACAGGGGGCGTTGGGGCTATGGCTACACCTTC; CDR3: CASSHRDRGRWGYGYTF
J: TRBJ1-1; size: few; V: TRBV7-9; D: TRBD1; DNA: TGTGCCAGCAGCGGTCAGGGGGCGAAGACTGAAGCTTTCTTT; CDR3: CASSGQGAKTEAFF
J: TRBJ2-7; size: NA; V: TRBV6-5; D: TRBD1; DNA: TGTGCCAGCTCAACCGGGACAGCTAGGACCTACGAGCAGTACTTC; CDR3: CASSTGTARTYEQYF
J: TRBJ1-2; size: NA; V: TRBV10-3; D: NA; DNA: TGTGCCATCAGTGAGTCCGCGGAGGGTACTAACGTCCGATTCTGTGGCTACACCTTC; CDR3: CAISESAEGTNVRFCGYTF
J: TRBJ2-7; size: NA; V: TRBV6-5; D: TRBD1; DNA: TGTGCCAGCAGTTACGGGGGACAGGGAGAGCAGTACTTC; CDR3: CASSYGGQGEQYF
J: TRBJ2-7; size: NA; V: TRBV7-3; D: NA; DNA: TGTGCCAGCAGCTCCCAGGTGGGCGAGCAGTACTTC; CDR3: CASSSQVGEQYF
J: TRBJ2-1; size: NA; V: TRBV25-1; D: NA; DNA: TGTGCCAGCAGTGAACTTAGGGGTCCTGACAATGAGCAGTTCTTC; CDR3: CASSELRGPDNEQFF
J: TRBJ2-7; size: NA; V: TRBV5-4; D: NA; DNA: TGTGCCAGCAGCTTCCGCGGGACCCCGATCTACGAGCAGTACTTC; CDR3: CASSFRGTPIYEQYF
J: TRBJ2-3; size: NA; V: TRBV6-6; D: NA; DNA: TGTGCCAGCAGTTCGGGGGTTTACGCAGATACGCAGTATTTT; CDR3: CASSSGVYADTQYF
J: TRBJ2-7; size: few; V: TRBV7-8; D: TRBD1; DNA: TGTGCCAGCAGCTACCTCCGGGACAGGGGGCAAGGGGAGCAGTACTTC; CDR3: CASSYLRDRGQGEQYF
J: TRBJ2-5; size: NA; V: TRBV5-1; D: TRBD2; DNA: TGCGCCAGCAGCTTCACTCGTCGCGGGGGGGCTGGTGAGACCCAGTACTTC; CDR3: CASSFTRRGGAGETQYF